The 10 T cell receptor beta chains in this list originate from one sample, sequenced in a study of T cells after yellow fever vaccination. MiXCR, applied by TCRdb to the 5' RACE reads, yields one record per CDR3 protein. The sample yields about 150,000 distinct CDR3 sequences, 6.2% seen once. Here the sequenced sample was CD4+ T cells sorted from PBMCs, taken on the day of the first yellow fever vaccination. The source is a man aged 18 to 35 who received the YFV17D yellow fever vaccine.

The sample holds a few counts of this clonotype. The rearrangement joins TRBV25-1 to TRBJ1-1, with TRBD1 matching 11 bases. CDR3 size: 13 residues. Germline CDR1 reads MGHDK; CDR2 reads SYGVNS. Trimming at V came to 6 bases and at J to 7 bases, leaving 4 bases not matched to a gene. CDR3 loop: CASRDRGRNEAFF. The CDR3 coding sequence is TGTGCCAGCAGGGACAGGGGGCGAAATGAAGCTTTCTTT.

Many counts were recorded for this clonotype. The V and J genes are TRBV6-5 and TRBJ2-7; possible D gene TRBD2, 7 bases. V shed 6 bases and J shed 4 bases, with 19 bases lying between them. CDR1 MNHEY and CDR2 SVGAGI come from the germline V gene. This CDR3 is built from 15 residues. CDR3 region: CASSSEGRGVYEQYV. The CDR3 region has the DNA TGTGCCAGCAGCTCGGAAGGGAGGGGGGTTTACGAGCAGTACGTC.

V and J are TRBV20-1 and TRBJ1-2; unclear D gene. V was clipped by 6 bases and J by 7 bases, with 12 bases between them. This CDR3 is 11 amino acids long. Germline CDR1 and CDR2: DFQATT and SNEGSKA (reference sequence). CDR3 coding DNA: TGCAGTGCCGTTGATCGGGGTGGCTACACCTTC. Protein product: CSAVDRGGYTF.

The rearrangement uses TRBV20-1 and TRBJ1-4; the D gene is possibly TRBD1 (5 bases). In germline, CDR1 is DFQATT, CDR2 SNEGSKA (reference sequence). V was shortened by 3 bases and J by 4 bases, with 12 bases between the two germline ends. The CDR3 length is 14 residues. In DNA form, the CDR3 reads TGCAGTGCTAGGGACACGGTGGGTAATGAAAAACTGTTTTTT. Translating it yields CSARDTVGNEKLFF.

This clonotype was counted many times. The rearrangement uses TRBV28 and TRBJ2-3; D might be TRBD1 (6 bases). Trimming left V 10 bases short and J 1 base short, with 12 bases between. The germline CDR1 and CDR2 sequences are MDHEN and SYDVKM. CDR3 length: 13 amino acids. CDR3 residues: CANRDGRTDTQYF. The CDR3 region has the DNA TGTGCCAACAGGGACGGCCGCACAGATACGCAGTATTTT.

This clonotype was detected many times. The rearrangement links TRBV2 to TRBJ2-3, with TRBD2 matching 8 bases. The CDR3 extends over 13 amino acids. Trimming removed 7 bases from V and 4 bases from J; junction bases left unmatched: 4. Germline V gives CDR1 SNHLY, CDR2 FYNNEI. CDR3 DNA: TGTGCCAGCATTCCGGGGGGGCCAGATACGCAGTATTTT. This codes for CASIPGGPDTQYF. The variable domain in full, with the rest retrieved from reference TRBV2 and TRBJ2-3, is EPEVTQTPSHQVTQMGQEVILRCVPISNHLYFYWYRQILGQKVEFLVSFYNNEISEKSEIFDDQFSVERPDGSNFTLKIRSTKLEDSAMYFCASIPGGPDTQYFGPGTRLTVL.

There are many counts of this clonotype. The V call is TRBV11-1, the J call TRBJ2-4; D call uncertain. Germline V gives CDR1 SGHAT, CDR2 FQDESV (reference sequence). The CDR3 spans 17 residues. V dropped 1 base and J dropped 0 bases, with 13 bases sitting between them. The DNA of the CDR3 is TGTGCCAGCAGCTTAGGGGCGTTCGGTGTAGCCAAAAACATTCAGTACTTC. The encoded protein is CASSLGAFGVAKNIQYF.

This clonotype turned up a few times. The rearrangement joins TRBV5-1 to TRBJ2-2; D possibly matches TRBD1 or TRBD2 (5 bases each). CDR1 and CDR2 from the germline V gene are SGHRS and YFSETQ. Trimming shortened V by 6 bases and J by 4 bases, and 16 bases separated the two germline ends. The CDR3 spans 15 residues. DNA of the CDR3: TGCGCCAGCAAGAGGGACCCCGGATTCACCGGGGAGCTGTTTTTT. It specifies CASKRDPGFTGELFF.

On this clonotype itself: Germline is not matched at one junction end, which may reflect a read error. This chain connects TRBV7-8 to TRBJ1-1; TRBD1 aligns across 10 bases. The germline V gene encodes CDR1 SGHVS and CDR2 FQNEAQ. This CDR3 spans 14 amino acids. CDR3 sequence: CASSPRWDRGNSVW. DNA of the CDR3: TGTGCCAGCAGCCCCAGATGGGACAGGGGAAATTCGGTTTGG.

This clonotype has only a few counts. The chain carries TRBV18 and TRBJ2-1; a weak D match, TRBD2 (6 bases). The germline V gene encodes CDR1 KGHSH and CDR2 LQKENI. The length of the CDR3 is 13 residues. Trimming took 3 bases from V and 9 from J, leaving 12 bases between them. CDR3 nucleotides: TGTGCCAGCTCACCTGGATGGGGAGGTGAGCAGTTCTTC. It yields the protein CASSPGWGGEQFF.